Given below is one TCR beta chain in context. The CDR3 spans 14 residues. CDR1 is SGHTS and CDR2 is YDEGEE in the germline V gene. With 4 bases clipped from V and 5 bases from J, the junction kept 4 bases outside the gene matches. The data derive from a study of blood T cell repertoires in COVID-19. At the level of the study: Acute-phase and convalescent COVID-19 samples originated in the United States, Italy and Spain. T cells, B-cell-depleted T cells, or PBMCs supplied cDNA or gDNA.

Per the authors' pipeline: How many nucleated cells were present was estimated from reference gene primer amplification. The method was immunoSEQ multiplex PCR; TCRdb's version includes in-frame clones alone and lacks a portion of them. V, J and clone size are taken as reported in that table, and D and trimming were inferred from the DNA itself. The sample holds 100,000 or so clones; roughly 80% are singletons and the top ten take 15% to 20%. The sample was peripheral blood. The clonotype was recovered from a human donor in a cohort sampled during active COVID-19. This chain links TRBV5-8 with TRBJ1-5, with 9 positions matching TRBD1. The DNA for the CDR3 is TGTGCCAGCAGCCACAGGACAGGGGATCAGCCCCAGCATTTT. It encodes CASSHRTGDQPQHF. Full variable domain (missing parts from reference TRBV5-8 and TRBJ1-5): EAGVTQSPTHLIKTRGQQATLRCSPISGHTSVYWYQQALGLGLQFLLWYDEGEERNRGNFPPRFSGRQFPNYSSELNVNALELEDSALYLCASSHRTGDQPQHFGDGTRLSIL.